This TCR beta chain appears in the sequencing data of a study of T-cell reconstitution after alpha-beta-depleted transplantation in children. This clonotype was observed at least ten times. The germline V gene has CDR1 SGHRS and CDR2 YFSETQ. The germline V and J ends were trimmed by 0 bases and 0 bases, with 4 bases remaining between them. The CDR3 length is 14 residues. Unique molecular identifiers were used in preparing the TCRbeta library. TCRdb processed the PCR reads anew with MiXCR; each CDR3 protein has one entry. This sample has 200,000 to 250,000 distinct CDR3 sequences, with approximately 8.4% found just once.

The material was PBMCs, mostly from graft donor cells, obtained 360 days after TCRalphabeta/CD19-depleted stem cell transplant. The chain links TRBV5-1 to TRBJ2-1; unclear D gene. The sequence was obtained from a male patient between 2 and 10 years old who had a stem cell transplant for acute myeloid leukemia, so the T cells may come from the graft donor. The CDR3 bases are TGCGCCAGCAGCTTGGTGGGCTCCTACAATGAGCAGTTCTTC. This gives the protein CASSLVGSYNEQFF.